These T cell receptor beta chains were read from a single sample in a study of cytomegalovirus exposure and HLA in healthy donors. The assay was immunoSEQ multiplex PCR, and TCRdb's table has in-frame clones only and misses some. The table records 35,000 to 45,000 clones, 60% to 75% of them present only once. The sample taken for sequencing was PBMCs. The receptors were gathered from a young man in good health and CMV-seronegative. The conserved cysteine and the conserved F or W are not part of the CDR3 here. The order of the fields is D gene, V gene, CDR3 protein. The D gene is left open where the match is weak.

TRBD1 TRBV4-1 ASSQVKPGQTSNQPQH
TRBD1 TRBV7-2 ASSGQDSGNTIY
. TRBV4-1 ASSQDGQYNEQF
. TRBV28 ASRLTGVSYNEQF
TRBD2 TRBV5-1 ASRWASGSPSYNEQF
. TRBV11-2 ASSLVGSLNTEAF
. TRBV6-1 ASSEGSGNEKLF
. TRBV7-9 SSQLAADGYT
TRBD2 TRBV19 ASRSGLAEETQY
TRBD2 TRBV7-2 ASSPVSGGVSYEQY
TRBD1 TRBV18 ASSEDREEAF